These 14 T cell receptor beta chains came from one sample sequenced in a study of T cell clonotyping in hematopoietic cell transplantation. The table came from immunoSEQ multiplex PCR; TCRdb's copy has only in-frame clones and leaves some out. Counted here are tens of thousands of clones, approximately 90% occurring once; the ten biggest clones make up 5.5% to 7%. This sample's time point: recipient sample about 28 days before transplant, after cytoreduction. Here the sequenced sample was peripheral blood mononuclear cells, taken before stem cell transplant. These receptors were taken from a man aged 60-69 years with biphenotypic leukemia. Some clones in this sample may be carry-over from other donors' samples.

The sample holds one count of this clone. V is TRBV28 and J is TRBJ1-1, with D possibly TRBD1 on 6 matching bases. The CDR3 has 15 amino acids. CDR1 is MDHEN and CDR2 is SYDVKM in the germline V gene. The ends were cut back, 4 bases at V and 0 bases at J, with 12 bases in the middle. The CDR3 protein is CASSSMTGMNTEAFF. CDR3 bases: TGTGCCAGCAGTTCAATGACAGGCATGAACACTGAAGCTTTCTTT. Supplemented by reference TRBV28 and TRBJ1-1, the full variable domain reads DVKVTQSSRYLVKRTGEKVFLECVQDMDHENMFWYRQDPGLGLRLIYFSYDVKMKEKGDIPEGYSVSREKKERFSLILESASTNQTSMYLCASSSMTGMNTEAFFGQGTRLTVV.

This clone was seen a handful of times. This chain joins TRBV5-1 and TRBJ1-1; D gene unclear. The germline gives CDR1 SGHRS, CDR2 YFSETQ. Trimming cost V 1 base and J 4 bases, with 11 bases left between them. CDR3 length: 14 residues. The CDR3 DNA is TGCGCCAGCAGCTTGTTGGTTACGGGCACTGAAGCTTTCTTT. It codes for CASSLLVTGTEAFF. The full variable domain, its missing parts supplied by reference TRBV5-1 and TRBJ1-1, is KAGVTQTPRYLIKTRGQQVTLSCSPISGHRSVSWYQQTPGQGLQFLFEYFSETQRNKGNFPGRFSGRQFSNSRSEMNVSTLELGDSALYLCASSLLVTGTEAFFGQGTRLTVV.

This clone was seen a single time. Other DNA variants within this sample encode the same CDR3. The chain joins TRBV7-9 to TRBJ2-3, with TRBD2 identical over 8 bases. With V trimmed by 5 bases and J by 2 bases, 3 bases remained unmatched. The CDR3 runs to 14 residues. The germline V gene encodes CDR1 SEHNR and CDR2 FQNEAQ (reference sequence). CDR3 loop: CASSTSGNTDTQYF. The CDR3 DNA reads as TGTGCCAGCAGCACTAGCGGCAACACAGATACGCAGTATTTT.

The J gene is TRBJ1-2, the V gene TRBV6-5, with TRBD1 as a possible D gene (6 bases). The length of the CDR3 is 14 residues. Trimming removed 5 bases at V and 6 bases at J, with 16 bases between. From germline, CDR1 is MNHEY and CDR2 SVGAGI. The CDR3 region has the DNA TGTGCCAGCAGTCGAGGACAGTTAGTGGATGGCTACACCTTC. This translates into CASSRGQLVDGYTF.

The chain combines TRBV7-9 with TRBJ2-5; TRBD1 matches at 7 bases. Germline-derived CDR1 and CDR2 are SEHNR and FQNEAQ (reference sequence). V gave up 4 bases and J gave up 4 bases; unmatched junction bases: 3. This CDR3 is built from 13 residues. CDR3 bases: TGTGCCAGCAGCTACGACAGGGCAGAGACCCAGTACTTC. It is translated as CASSYDRAETQYF.

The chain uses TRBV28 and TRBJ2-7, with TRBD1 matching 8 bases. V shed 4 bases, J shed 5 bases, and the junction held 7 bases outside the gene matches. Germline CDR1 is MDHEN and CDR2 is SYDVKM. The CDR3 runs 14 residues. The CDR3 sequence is CASSSPDRGNEQYF. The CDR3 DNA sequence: TGTGCCAGCAGTTCCCCAGACAGGGGCAACGAGCAGTACTTC. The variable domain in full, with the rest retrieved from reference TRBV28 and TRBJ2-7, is DVKVTQSSRYLVKRTGEKVFLECVQDMDHENMFWYRQDPGLGLRLIYFSYDVKMKEKGDIPEGYSVSREKKERFSLILESASTNQTSMYLCASSSPDRGNEQYFGPGTRLTVT.

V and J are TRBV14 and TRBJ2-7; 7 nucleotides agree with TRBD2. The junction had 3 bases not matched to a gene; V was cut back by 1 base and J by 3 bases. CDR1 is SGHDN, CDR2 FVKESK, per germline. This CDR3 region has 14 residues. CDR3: CASSQGSGGYEQYF. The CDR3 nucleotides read TGTGCCAGCAGCCAAGGTTCGGGGGGCTACGAGCAGTACTTC.

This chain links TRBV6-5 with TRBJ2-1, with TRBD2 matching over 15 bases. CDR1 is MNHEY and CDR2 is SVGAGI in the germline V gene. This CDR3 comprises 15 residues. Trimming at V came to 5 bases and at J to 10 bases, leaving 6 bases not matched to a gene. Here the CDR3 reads CASSKGLAGGREQFF. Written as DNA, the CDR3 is TGTGCCAGCAGTAAGGGACTAGCGGGAGGAAGAGAGCAGTTCTTC.

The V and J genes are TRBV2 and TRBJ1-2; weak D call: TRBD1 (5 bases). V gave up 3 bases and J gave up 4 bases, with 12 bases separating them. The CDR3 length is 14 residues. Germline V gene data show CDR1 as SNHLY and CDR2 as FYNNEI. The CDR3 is CASSEQGGIYGYTF. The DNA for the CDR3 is TGTGCCAGCAGTGAGCAGGGTGGAATCTATGGCTACACCTTC.

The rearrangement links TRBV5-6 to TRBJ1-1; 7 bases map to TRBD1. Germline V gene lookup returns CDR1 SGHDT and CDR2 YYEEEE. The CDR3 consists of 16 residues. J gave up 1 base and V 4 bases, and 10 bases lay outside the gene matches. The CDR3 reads CASSAGTAFSNTEAFF. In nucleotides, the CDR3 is TGTGCCAGCAGCGCTGGGACAGCCTTCTCGAACACTGAAGCTTTCTTT.

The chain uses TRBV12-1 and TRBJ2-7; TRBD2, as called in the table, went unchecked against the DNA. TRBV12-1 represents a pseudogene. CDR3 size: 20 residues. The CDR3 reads CASSIIMVLTLLAGPYEQYF. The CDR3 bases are TGTGCCAGCAGCATAATCATGGTCCTTACCCTTCTAGCGGGTCCCTACGAGCAGTACTTC.

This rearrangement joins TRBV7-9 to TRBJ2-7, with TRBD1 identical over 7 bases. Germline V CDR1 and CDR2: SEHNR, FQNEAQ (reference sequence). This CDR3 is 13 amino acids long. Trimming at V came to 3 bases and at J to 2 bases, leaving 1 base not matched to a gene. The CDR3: CASSFTGAYEQYF. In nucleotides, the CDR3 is TGTGCCAGCAGCTTTACAGGGGCCTACGAGCAGTACTTC.

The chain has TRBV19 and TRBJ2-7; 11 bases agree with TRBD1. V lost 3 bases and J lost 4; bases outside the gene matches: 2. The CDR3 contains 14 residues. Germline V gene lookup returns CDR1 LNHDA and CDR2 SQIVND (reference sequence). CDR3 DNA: TGTGCCAGTAGTATCGGACAGGGGGCTTACGAGCAGTACTTC. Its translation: CASSIGQGAYEQYF. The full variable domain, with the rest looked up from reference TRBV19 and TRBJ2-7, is DGGITQSPKYLFRKEGQNVTLSCEQNLNHDAMYWYRQDPGQGLRLIYYSQIVNDFQKGDIAEGYSVSREKKESFPLTVTSAQKNPTAFYLCASSIGQGAYEQYFGPGTRLTVT.

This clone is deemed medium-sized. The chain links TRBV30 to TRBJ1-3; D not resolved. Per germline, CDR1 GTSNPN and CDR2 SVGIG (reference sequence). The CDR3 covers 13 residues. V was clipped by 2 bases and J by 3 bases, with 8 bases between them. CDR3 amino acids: CAWSPHVGNTIYF. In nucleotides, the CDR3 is TGTGCCTGGAGTCCCCACGTTGGAAACACCATATATTTT.